This T cell receptor (beta chain) was captured by sequencing in a study of shared clonotypes between healthy human individuals. Findings and caveats of the study: Roughly 5% of naive CD4 clonotypes were common to a few donors. Relative to their counterparts shared across all four donors, non-shared clonotypes exhibited diminished generation probabilities.

The table came from immunoSEQ multiplex PCR; TCRdb's copy has only in-frame clones and leaves some out. The repertoire holds some 1.5 million clones, with approximately 96% as singletons. Concerning this clone itself: The antigen is unknown.

The CDR3 totals 14 residues. Germline CDR1 is LNHDA and CDR2 is SQIVND (reference sequence). Unmatched junction bases numbered 10, after V lost 6 bases and J lost 5 bases. This chain links TRBV19 with TRBJ2-7, with TRBD1 identical over 7 bases. The sequenced sample was naive CD4+ T cells sorted from blood. Subset of the sample: CD45RA+ positively selected. The receptor comes from a young man in good health. CDR3 in DNA: TGTGCCAGTAGAGCACGTACAGGGGCCAACGAGCAGTACTTC. Translated: CASRARTGANEQYF.